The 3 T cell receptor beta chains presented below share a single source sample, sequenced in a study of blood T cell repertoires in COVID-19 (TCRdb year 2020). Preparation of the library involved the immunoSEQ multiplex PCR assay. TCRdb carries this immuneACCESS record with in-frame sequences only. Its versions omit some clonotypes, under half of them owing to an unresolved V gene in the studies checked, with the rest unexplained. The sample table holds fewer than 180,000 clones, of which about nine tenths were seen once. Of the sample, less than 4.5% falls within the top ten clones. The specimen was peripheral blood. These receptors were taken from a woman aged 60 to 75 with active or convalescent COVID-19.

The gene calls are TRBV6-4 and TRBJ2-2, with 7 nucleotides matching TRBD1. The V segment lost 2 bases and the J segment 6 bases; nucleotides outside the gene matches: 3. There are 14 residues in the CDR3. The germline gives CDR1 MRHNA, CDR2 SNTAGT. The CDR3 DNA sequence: TGTGCCAGCAGTGACGAGGGGGCGGCCGGGGAGCTGTTTTTT. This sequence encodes CASSDEGAAGELFF.

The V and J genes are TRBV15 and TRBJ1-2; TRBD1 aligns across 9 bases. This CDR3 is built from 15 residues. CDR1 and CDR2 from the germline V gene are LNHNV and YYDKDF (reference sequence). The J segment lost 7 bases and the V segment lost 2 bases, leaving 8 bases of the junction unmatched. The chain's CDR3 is CATSRKDRGRSGYTF. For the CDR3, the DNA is TGTGCCACCAGCAGAAAGGACAGGGGCAGAAGTGGCTACACCTTC.

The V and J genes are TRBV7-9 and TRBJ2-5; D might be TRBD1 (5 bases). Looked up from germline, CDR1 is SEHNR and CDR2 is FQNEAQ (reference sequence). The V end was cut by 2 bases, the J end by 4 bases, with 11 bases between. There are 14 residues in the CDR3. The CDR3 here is CASSLTMGLETQYF. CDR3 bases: TGTGCCAGCAGCTTAACGATGGGGCTAGAGACCCAGTACTTC.